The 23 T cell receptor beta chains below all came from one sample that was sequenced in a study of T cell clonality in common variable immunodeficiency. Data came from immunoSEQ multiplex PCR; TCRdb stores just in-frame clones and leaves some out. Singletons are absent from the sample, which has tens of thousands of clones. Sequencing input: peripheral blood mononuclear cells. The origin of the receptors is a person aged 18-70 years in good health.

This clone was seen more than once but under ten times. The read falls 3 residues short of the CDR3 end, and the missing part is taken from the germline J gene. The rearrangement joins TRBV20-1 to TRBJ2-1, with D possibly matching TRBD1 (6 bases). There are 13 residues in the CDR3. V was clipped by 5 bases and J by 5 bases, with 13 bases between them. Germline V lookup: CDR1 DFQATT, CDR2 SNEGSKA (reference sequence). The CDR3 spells CSAWTVQDNEQFF. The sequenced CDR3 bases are TGCAGTGCTTGGACAGTTCAGGACAATGAG.

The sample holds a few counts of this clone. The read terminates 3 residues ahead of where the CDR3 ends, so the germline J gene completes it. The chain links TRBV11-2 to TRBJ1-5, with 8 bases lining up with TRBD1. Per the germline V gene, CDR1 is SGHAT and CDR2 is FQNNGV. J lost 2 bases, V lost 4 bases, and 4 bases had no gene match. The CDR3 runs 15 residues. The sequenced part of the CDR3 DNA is TGTGCCAGCAGCTCCGGACAGGGAGGCAATCAGCCC. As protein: CASSSGQGGNQP. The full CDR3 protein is CASSSGQGGNQPQHF.

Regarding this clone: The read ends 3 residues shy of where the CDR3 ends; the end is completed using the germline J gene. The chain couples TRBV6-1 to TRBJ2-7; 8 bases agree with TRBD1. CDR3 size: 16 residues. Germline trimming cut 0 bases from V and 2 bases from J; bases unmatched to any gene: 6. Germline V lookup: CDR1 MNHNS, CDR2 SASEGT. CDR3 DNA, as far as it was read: TGTGCCAGCAGTGAAGCCGCCGGGACAGGTCCCTACGAG. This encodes CASSEAAGTGPYE. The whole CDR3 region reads CASSEAAGTGPYEQYF.

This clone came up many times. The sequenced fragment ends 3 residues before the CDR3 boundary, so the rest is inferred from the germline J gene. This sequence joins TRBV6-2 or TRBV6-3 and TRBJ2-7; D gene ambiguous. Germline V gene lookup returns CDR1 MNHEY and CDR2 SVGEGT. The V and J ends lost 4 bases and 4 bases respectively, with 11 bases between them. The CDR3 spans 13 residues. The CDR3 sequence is CASSLPGRYEQYF. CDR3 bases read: TGTGCCAGCAGTTTACCCGGTCGGTACGAG.

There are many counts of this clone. Here the CDR3 reads CASSIGPGTQNYGYTF. Incomplete CDR3 DNA: TGTGCCAGTAGTATAGGCCCAGGGACACAAAACTATGGC. The gene calls are TRBV19 and TRBJ1-2, with D possibly TRBD1 on 6 matching bases. The observed sequence ends 3 residues before the CDR3 terminus, with the missing tail filled in from the germline J gene. The germline V and J ends were trimmed by 1 base and 2 bases, with 14 bases remaining between them. Germline values: CDR1 LNHDA, CDR2 SQIVND (reference sequence). The CDR3 consists of 16 residues.

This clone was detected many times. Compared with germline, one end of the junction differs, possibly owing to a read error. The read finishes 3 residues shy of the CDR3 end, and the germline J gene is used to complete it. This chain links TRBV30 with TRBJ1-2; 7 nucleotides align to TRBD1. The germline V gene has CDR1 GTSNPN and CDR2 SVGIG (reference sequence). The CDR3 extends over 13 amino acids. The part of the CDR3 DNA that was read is TGTGCCCGGAGTTTGACAGGGAACTATGGC. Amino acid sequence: CARSLTGNYG. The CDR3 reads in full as CARSLTGNYGYTF.

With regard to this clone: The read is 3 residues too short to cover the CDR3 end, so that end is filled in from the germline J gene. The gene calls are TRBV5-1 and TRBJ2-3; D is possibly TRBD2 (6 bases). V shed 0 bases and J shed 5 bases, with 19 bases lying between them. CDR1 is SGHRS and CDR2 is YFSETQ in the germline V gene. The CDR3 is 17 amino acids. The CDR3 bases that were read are TGCGCCAGCAGCTTGGGACGCGGTCAGGGAGCGGGAGATACG. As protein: CASSLGRGQGAGDT. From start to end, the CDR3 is CASSLGRGQGAGDTQYF.

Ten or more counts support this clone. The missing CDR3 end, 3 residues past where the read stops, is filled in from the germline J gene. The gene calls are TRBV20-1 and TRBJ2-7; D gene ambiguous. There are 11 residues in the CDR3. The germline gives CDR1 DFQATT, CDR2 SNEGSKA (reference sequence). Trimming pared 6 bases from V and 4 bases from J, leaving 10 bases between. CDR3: CSALRGYEQYF. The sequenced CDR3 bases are TGCAGTGCCCTCCGAGGTTACGAG.

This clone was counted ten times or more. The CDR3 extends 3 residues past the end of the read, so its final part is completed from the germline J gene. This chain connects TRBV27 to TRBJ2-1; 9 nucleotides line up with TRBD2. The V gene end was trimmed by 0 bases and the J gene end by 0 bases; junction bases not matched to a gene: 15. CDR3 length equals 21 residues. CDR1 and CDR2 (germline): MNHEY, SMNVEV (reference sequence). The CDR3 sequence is CASSLSFLRLAGTFSYNEQFF. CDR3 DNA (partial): TGTGCCAGCAGTTTATCCTTTTTACGGCTAGCGGGAACATTCTCCTACAATGAG.

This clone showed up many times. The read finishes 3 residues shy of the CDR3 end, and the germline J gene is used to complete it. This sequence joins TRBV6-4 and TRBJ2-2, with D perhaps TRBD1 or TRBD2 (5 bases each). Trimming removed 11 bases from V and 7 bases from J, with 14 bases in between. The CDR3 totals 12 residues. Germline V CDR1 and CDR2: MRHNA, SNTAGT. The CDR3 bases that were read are TGTGCCGGCCGCAGGGAGATCGGGGAG. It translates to CAGRREIGE. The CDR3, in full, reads CAGRREIGELFF.

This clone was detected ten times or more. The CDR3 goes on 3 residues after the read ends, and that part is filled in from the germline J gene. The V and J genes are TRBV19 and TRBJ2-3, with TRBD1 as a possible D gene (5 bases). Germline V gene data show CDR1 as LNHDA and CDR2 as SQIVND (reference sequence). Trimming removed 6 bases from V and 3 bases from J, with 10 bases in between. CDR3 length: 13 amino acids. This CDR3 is CASSTRQTDTQYF. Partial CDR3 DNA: TGTGCCAGTAGCACCCGACAGACAGATACG.

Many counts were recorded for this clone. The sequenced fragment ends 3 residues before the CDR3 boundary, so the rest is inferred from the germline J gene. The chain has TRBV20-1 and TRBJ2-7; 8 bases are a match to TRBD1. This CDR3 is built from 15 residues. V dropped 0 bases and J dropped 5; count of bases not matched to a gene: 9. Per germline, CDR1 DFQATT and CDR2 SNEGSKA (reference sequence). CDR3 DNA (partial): TGCAGTGCTAGAGACCCCGGTCAGGGGGCTCACGAG. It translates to CSARDPGQGAHE. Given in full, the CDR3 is CSARDPGQGAHEQYF.

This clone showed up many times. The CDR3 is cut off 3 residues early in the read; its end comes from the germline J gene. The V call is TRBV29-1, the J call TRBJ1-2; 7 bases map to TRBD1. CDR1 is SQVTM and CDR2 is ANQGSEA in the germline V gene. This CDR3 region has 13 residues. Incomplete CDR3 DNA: TGCAGCGTCGGAAGACAGGGCTCGTCGGTC. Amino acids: CSVGRQGSSV. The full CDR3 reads CSVGRQGSSVYTF. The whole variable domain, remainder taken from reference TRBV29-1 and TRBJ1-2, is SAVISQKPSRDICQRGTSLTIQCQVDSQVTMMFWYRQQPGQSLTLIATANQGSEATYESGFVIDKFPISRPNLTFSTLTVSNMSPEDSSIYLCSVGRQGSSVYTFGSGTRLTVV.

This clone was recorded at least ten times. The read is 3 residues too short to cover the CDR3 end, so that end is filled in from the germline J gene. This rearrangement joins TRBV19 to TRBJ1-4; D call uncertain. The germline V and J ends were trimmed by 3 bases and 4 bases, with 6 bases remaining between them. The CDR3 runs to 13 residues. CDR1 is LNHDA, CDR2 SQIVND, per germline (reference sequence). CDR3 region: CASSIRGNEKLFF. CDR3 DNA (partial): TGTGCCAGTAGTATCCGCGGTAATGAAAAA.

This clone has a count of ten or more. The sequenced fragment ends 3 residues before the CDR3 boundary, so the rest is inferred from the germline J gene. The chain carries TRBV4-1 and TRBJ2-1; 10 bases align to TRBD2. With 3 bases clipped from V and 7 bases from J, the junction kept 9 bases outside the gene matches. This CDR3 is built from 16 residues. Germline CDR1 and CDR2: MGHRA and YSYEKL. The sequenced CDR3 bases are TGCGCCAGCAGCCACTCGAGCGGGGGGGGTGATAATGAG. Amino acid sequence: CASSHSSGGGDNE. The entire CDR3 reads CASSHSSGGGDNEQFF.

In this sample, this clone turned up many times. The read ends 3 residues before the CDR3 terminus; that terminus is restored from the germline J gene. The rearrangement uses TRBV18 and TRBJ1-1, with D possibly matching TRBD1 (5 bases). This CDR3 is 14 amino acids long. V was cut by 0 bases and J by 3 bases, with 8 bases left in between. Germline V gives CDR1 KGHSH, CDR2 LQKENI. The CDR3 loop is CASSPPGGDTEAFF. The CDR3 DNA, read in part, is TGTGCCAGCTCACCACCGGGGGGGGACACTGAA.

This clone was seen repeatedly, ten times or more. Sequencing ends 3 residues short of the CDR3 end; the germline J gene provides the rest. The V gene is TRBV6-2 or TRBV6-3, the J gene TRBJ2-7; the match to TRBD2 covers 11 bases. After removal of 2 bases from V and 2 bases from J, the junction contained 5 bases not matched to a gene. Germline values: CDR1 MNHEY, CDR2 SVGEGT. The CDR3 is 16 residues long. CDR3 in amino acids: CASSYHGTSGPYEQYF. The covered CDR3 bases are TGTGCCAGCAGTTACCACGGGACTAGCGGTCCCTACGAG.

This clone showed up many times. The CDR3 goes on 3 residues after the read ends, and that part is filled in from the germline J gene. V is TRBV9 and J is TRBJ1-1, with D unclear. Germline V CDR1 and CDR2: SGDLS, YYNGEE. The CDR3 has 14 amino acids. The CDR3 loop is CASSVVDTSSEAFF. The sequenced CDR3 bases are TGTGCCAGCAGCGTAGTCGACACCTCCTCCGAA.

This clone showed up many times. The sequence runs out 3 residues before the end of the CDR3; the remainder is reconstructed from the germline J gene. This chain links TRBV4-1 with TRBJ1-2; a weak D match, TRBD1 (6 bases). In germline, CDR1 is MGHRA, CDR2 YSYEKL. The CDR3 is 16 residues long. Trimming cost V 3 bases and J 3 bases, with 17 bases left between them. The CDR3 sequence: CASSHPGTTFDYGYTF. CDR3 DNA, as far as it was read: TGCGCCAGCAGCCACCCCGGGACAACCTTCGACTATGGC.

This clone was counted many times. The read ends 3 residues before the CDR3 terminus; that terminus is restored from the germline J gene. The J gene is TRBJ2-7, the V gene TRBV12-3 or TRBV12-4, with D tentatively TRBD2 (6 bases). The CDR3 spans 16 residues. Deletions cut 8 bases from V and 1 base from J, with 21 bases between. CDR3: CASGPPTYGGSYEQYF. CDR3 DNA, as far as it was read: TGTGCCAGCGGACCCCCCACCTACGGGGGATCCTACGAG.

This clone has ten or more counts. The DNA read from the CDR3 is TGTGCCTGGACCGAGGTCGGCAGGGGAGTCTATGGC. Residues: CAWTEVGRGVYG. The entire CDR3 is CAWTEVGRGVYGYTF. J is TRBJ1-2 and V is TRBV30, with D tentatively TRBD1 (6 bases). With the read ending 3 residues before the CDR3 end, the germline J gene is used to fill in that end. The CDR3 is made up of 15 amino acids. Looked up from germline, CDR1 is GTSNPN and CDR2 is SVGIG (reference sequence). V was trimmed by 4 bases and J by 4 bases, leaving 19 bases between them.

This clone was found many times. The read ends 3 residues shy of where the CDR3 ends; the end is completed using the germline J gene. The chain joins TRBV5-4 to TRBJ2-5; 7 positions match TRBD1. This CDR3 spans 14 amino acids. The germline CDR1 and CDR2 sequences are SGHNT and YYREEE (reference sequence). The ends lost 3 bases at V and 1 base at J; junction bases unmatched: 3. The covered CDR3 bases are TGTGCCAGCAGCTCGGGACAGATCCAAGAGACC. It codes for CASSSGQIQET. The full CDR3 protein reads CASSSGQIQETQYF.

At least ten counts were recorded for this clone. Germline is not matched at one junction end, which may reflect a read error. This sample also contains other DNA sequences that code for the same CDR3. Partial CDR3 DNA: TGCAGTGCCAGAGATCACGGCGGGAGTTCCTACGAG. Protein sequence: CSARDHGGSSYE. In full, the CDR3 is CSARDHGGSSYEQYF. The J gene is TRBJ2-7, the V gene TRBV20-1, with 7 bases identical to TRBD2. With the read ending 3 residues before the CDR3 end, the germline J gene is used to fill in that end. In germline, CDR1 is DFQATT, CDR2 SNEGSKA (reference sequence). The CDR3 has 15 residues.